Below are 25 T cell receptor beta chains sequenced from a single sample in a study of shared clonotypes between healthy human individuals. CD45RO-negative, CCR7-positively selected cells formed the naive CD8 fraction, excluding terminally differentiated effector memory CD45RA+ cells. Generated by immunoSEQ multiplex PCR, the TCRdb table keeps only in-frame clones and is missing some. Found here are approximately 2,200,000 clones, 93% of them singletons; the top ten hold about 1.8%. The sample consisted of naive CD8+ T cells from PBMCs. The receptors derive from a man between 18 and 35 years old in good health. Some clones in this sample may be carry-over from other donors' samples.

This chain links TRBV6-5 with TRBJ2-7, with 8 bases that match TRBD1. After removal of 0 bases from V and 4 bases from J, the junction contained 8 bases not matched to a gene. This CDR3 comprises 16 residues. The germline V gene encodes CDR1 MNHEY and CDR2 SVGAGI. The CDR3 DNA follows: TGTGCCAGCAGTTACTCCCAGGGGGCAGTTTTGTACGAGCAGTACTTC. This translates into CASSYSQGAVLYEQYF.

This rearrangement joins TRBV4-3 to TRBJ2-1; 10 bases align to TRBD2. CDR1 and CDR2 from the germline V gene are LGHNA and YSLEER. With 3 bases clipped from V and 7 bases from J, the junction kept 6 bases outside the gene matches. The CDR3 spans 15 residues. The CDR3 DNA follows: TGCGCCAGCAGCCAGGGAGCGGGAGGGAAAAATGAGCAGTTCTTC. Protein sequence: CASSQGAGGKNEQFF.

The chain has TRBV9 and TRBJ1-5; possibly TRBD1 for D (5 bases). Trimming shortened V by 0 bases and J by 7 bases, and 17 bases separated the two germline ends. The CDR3 is 16 residues long. From germline, CDR1 is SGDLS and CDR2 YYNGEE. CDR3 protein: CASSVDGTPSGQPQHF. The CDR3, as DNA: TGTGCCAGCAGCGTAGATGGGACCCCGTCTGGACAGCCCCAGCATTTT.

The chain has TRBV27 and TRBJ1-1, with TRBD1 identical over 9 bases. This CDR3 region has 13 residues. Germline-derived CDR1 and CDR2 are MNHEY and SMNVEV (reference sequence). Trimming took 7 bases from V and 11 from J; bases not matched to a gene: 11. As DNA, the CDR3 is TGTGCCAGCAATCCAACAGGGGGCGCGGGGGCTTTCTTT. It codes for CASNPTGGAGAFF.

Concerning this clone: The identical CDR3 is also encoded by other nucleotide sequences in the sample. V is TRBV11-2 and J is TRBJ2-7; 8 positions match TRBD2. CDR3 length: 15 residues. The ends lost 0 bases at V and 2 bases at J; junction bases unmatched: 3. CDR1 and CDR2 (germline): SGHAT, FQNNGV. The CDR3 loop is CASSLDLGRAYEQYF. The CDR3 DNA sequence: TGTGCCAGCAGCTTAGATCTCGGGAGGGCCTACGAGCAGTACTTC.

The chain joins TRBV7-2 to TRBJ2-7; perhaps TRBD1 as D (5 bases). Germline CDR1 and CDR2: SGHTA and FQGNSA. The CDR3 extends over 15 amino acids. V gave up 4 bases and J gave up 7 bases, with 20 bases separating them. CDR3 DNA sequence: TGTGCCAGCAGCTCGGACACCCTAATCTGGTGGGAGCAGTACTTC. Its translation: CASSSDTLIWWEQYF.

For this clone: Other DNA variants within this sample encode the same CDR3. This chain joins TRBV7-2 and TRBJ2-7, with D possibly TRBD2 on 6 matching bases. V shed 5 bases and J shed 4 bases, with 15 bases lying between them. The CDR3 extends over 14 amino acids. Germline V gene sequence: CDR1 SGHTA, CDR2 FQGNSA. The CDR3 is CASSPPGLAYEQYF. Here the CDR3 DNA reads TGTGCCAGCAGCCCCCCGGGACTGGCTTACGAGCAGTACTTC.

This clone came up once. The chain couples TRBV11-2 to TRBJ2-2; D gene uncertain. V was trimmed by 2 bases and J by 6 bases, leaving 13 bases between them. Germline-derived CDR1 and CDR2 are SGHAT and FQNNGV. The CDR3 is made up of 15 amino acids. The CDR3 is CASSLRAVLAGELFF. In DNA form, the CDR3 reads TGTGCCAGCAGCTTACGGGCGGTATTAGCCGGGGAGCTGTTTTTT.

The chain is built from TRBV14 and TRBJ2-7; 13 nucleotides line up with TRBD2. The ends lost 0 bases at V and 7 bases at J; junction bases unmatched: 0. The germline V gene encodes CDR1 SGHDN and CDR2 FVKESK. The CDR3 covers 14 residues. In nucleotides, the CDR3 is TGTGCCAGCAGCCAAGAGGGACTAGCGGGGGAGCAGTACTTC. Amino acids: CASSQEGLAGEQYF.

V is TRBV27 and J is TRBJ2-3; the D is unclear. The CDR3 length is 16 residues. Germline V CDR1 and CDR2: MNHEY, SMNVEV (reference sequence). Trimming removed 2 bases at V and 7 bases at J, with 19 bases between. The CDR3 is CASSLTLGASGYTQYF. CDR3 coding DNA: TGTGCCAGCAGTTTAACCCTAGGCGCCTCGGGTTATACGCAGTATTTT.

The CDR3 region has the DNA TGCGCCAGCAGCCAAGCCGCGAGGAGGGACTACAATGAGCAGTTCTTC. Translated, it gives CASSQAARRDYNEQFF. This chain uses TRBV4-1 with TRBJ2-1; a weak D match, TRBD2 (6 bases). The germline V gene has CDR1 MGHRA and CDR2 YSYEKL. The CDR3 length is 16 residues. Trimming shortened V by 1 base and J by 3 bases, and 13 bases separated the two germline ends.

This rearrangement joins TRBV10-3 to TRBJ2-1; 7 bases align to TRBD2. The CDR3 length is 12 residues. V shed 10 bases and J 7 bases; nucleotides not matched to a gene: 7. Germline CDR1 and CDR2: ENHRY and SYGVKD. CDR3 sequence reads: CATGGKSNEQFF. CDR3 DNA: TGTGCCACCGGGGGGAAAAGTAATGAGCAGTTCTTC.

V is TRBV5-1 and J is TRBJ2-1; D tentatively fits TRBD1 or TRBD2 (5 bases each). Trimming shortened V by 0 bases and J by 3 bases, and 16 bases separated the two germline ends. The CDR3 is 17 amino acids. Germline values: CDR1 SGHRS, CDR2 YFSETQ. CDR3 sequence (DNA): TGCGCCAGCAGCTTGGATCACGGGGCACGGCTCTACAATGAGCAGTTCTTC. It translates to CASSLDHGARLYNEQFF.

This clone was observed a single time. The chain has TRBV10-2 and TRBJ2-1; no definite D call. The germline V gene has CDR1 WSHSY and CDR2 SAAADI. The V end lost 7 bases, the J end lost 5 bases, and 6 bases lay between the germline ends. The CDR3 is 11 residues long. CDR3 loop: CASTSHNEQFF. CDR3 sequence (DNA): TGCGCCAGCACGTCCCACAATGAGCAGTTCTTC.

This clone was counted between two and nine times. V is TRBV6-5 and J is TRBJ2-2, with D uncertain. This CDR3 has 14 amino acids. Trimming took off 5 bases at V and 2 bases at J, with 9 bases between the two ends. CDR1 and CDR2 from the germline V gene are MNHEY and SVGAGI. CDR3 region: CASSPMGNTGELFF. CDR3 in DNA: TGTGCCAGCAGTCCTATGGGTAACACCGGGGAGCTGTTTTTT.

The chain employs TRBV28 and TRBJ2-1; D uncertain. The V end lost 2 bases, the J end lost 10 bases, and 9 bases lay between the germline ends. CDR3 length: 12 amino acids. Germline lookup yields CDR1 MDHEN and CDR2 SYDVKM. CDR3 region: CASSLQLVEQFF. CDR3 nucleotide sequence: TGTGCCAGCAGTTTACAACTGGTAGAGCAGTTCTTC.

The chain uses TRBV29-1 and TRBJ2-7, with D perhaps TRBD1 (7 bases). The CDR3 contains 15 residues. Trimming removed 3 bases from V and 2 bases from J, with 17 bases in between. The V gene's germline CDR1 is SQVTM and CDR2 ANQGSEA. The CDR3 DNA reads TGCAGCGTTGAGGGTAGCGTCAGGGGGGCCTACGAGCAGTACTTC. Amino acids: CSVEGSVRGAYEQYF.

The genes are TRBV19 and TRBJ2-2; 11 nucleotides line up with TRBD2. V lost 0 bases to trimming and J lost 5 bases; unmatched junction nucleotides: 17. This CDR3 contains 21 residues. From germline, CDR1 is LNHDA and CDR2 SQIVND (reference sequence). CDR3 sequence: CASSIEWQEGLAGGRTGELFF. The CDR3 DNA sequence: TGTGCCAGTAGTATAGAGTGGCAGGAGGGGCTAGCGGGAGGTCGGACCGGGGAGCTGTTTTTT.

This chain connects TRBV5-5 to TRBJ2-7; TRBD1 aligns across 10 bases. With 0 bases clipped from V and 2 bases from J, the junction kept 8 bases outside the gene matches. CDR1 is SGHKS and CDR2 is YYEKEE in the germline V gene (reference sequence). The CDR3 runs 17 residues. CDR3 in DNA: TGTGCCAGCAGCTTGGTAACGACAGGGGGCGATGCCTACGAGCAGTACTTC. Protein product: CASSLVTTGGDAYEQYF.

The chain has TRBV7-6 and TRBJ2-2; unclear D gene. Trimming pared 1 base from V and 5 bases from J, leaving 14 bases between. The germline gives CDR1 SGHVS, CDR2 FNYEAQ. The CDR3 consists of 16 residues. DNA for the CDR3: TGTGCCAGCAGCTTAGGAGGTCTACTACTAACCGGGGAGCTGTTTTTT. Protein sequence: CASSLGGLLLTGELFF.

CDR3 coding DNA: TGCGCCAGCAGTGAGGTACAAGACACTGAAGCTTTCTTT. Protein product: CASSEVQDTEAFF. The chain has TRBV10-2 and TRBJ1-1, with D uncertain. The germline V gene encodes CDR1 WSHSY and CDR2 SAAADI. V was trimmed by 2 bases and J by 3 bases, leaving 7 bases between them. CDR3 size: 13 residues.

The rearrangement links TRBV27 to TRBJ1-1; no definite D call. The CDR3 covers 14 residues. Germline V lookup: CDR1 MNHEY, CDR2 SMNVEV (reference sequence). The V end lost 5 bases, the J end lost 4 bases, and 14 bases lay between the germline ends. The CDR3 loop reads CASSPLEVSTEAFF. The CDR3 nucleotides read TGTGCCAGCAGTCCTCTGGAGGTTAGCACTGAAGCTTTCTTT.

The rearrangement links TRBV11-2 to TRBJ2-7, with 7 bases matching TRBD1. The V and J ends lost 8 bases and 4 bases, in that order; junction bases with no gene match: 14. The CDR3 contains 15 residues. Germline V gene sequence: CDR1 SGHAT, CDR2 FQNNGV. The DNA of the CDR3 is TGTGCCAGCCGGCAAGGGGACAGACTTCCTTACGAGCAGTACTTC. It specifies CASRQGDRLPYEQYF.

The rearrangement uses TRBV2 and TRBJ2-7, with TRBD1 matching 9 bases. The CDR3 has 18 residues. Germline CDR1 reads SNHLY; CDR2 reads FYNNEI. Losses at the gene ends were 5 bases for V and 6 bases for J; bases not matched to a gene: 20. CDR3 protein: CASSWTGEQGARVSEQYF. DNA of the CDR3: TGTGCCAGCAGTTGGACAGGCGAACAGGGGGCGCGGGTAAGCGAGCAGTACTTC.

This clone is a singleton in its sample. The chain employs TRBV27 and TRBJ2-7, with 8 positions matching TRBD2. CDR1 is MNHEY and CDR2 is SMNVEV in the germline V gene (reference sequence). The CDR3 runs 14 residues. V lost 10 bases, J lost 0 bases, and 8 bases stayed unmatched. CDR3 sequence: CAIAPRGGSYEQYF. CDR3 nucleotide sequence: TGTGCCATAGCTCCCCGGGGGGGCTCCTACGAGCAGTACTTC.